Below, 15 T cell receptor beta chains from the same sample are listed, as sequenced in a study of T cells in Graves' hyperthyroidism and ophthalmopathy. Amplification targeted TCR beta CDR3 regions from RNA transcripts. HTBI primers drove first-round RT-PCR of the TCR CDR3. TCRdb reprocessed the multiplex PCR reads with MiXCR, giving one entry per CDR3 protein. The data hold about 330,000 distinct CDR3 sequences, with around 15% observed a single time. Sample: blood. These receptors were obtained from a middle-aged woman with Graves' ophthalmopathy.

This chain connects TRBV5-6 to TRBJ1-1, with D unclear. Trimming cost V 7 bases and J 1 base, with 8 bases left between them. Germline V CDR1 and CDR2: SGHDT, YYEEEE. This CDR3 contains 12 residues. CDR3 sequence (DNA): TGTGCCAGCTTGTACGGGAACACTGAAGCTTTCTTT. Its protein product is CASLYGNTEAFF. Combining the CDR3 with reference TRBV5-6 and TRBJ1-1 gives the whole variable domain DAGVTQSPTHLIKTRGQQVTLRCSPKSGHDTVSWYQQALGQGPQFIFQYYEEEERQRGNFPDRFSGHQFPNYSSELNVNALLLGDSALYLCASLYGNTEAFFGQGTRLTVV.

This clonotype has only a few counts. The chain joins TRBV19 to TRBJ1-6; 8 bases match TRBD1. The CDR3 is 16 residues long. The V and J ends lost 6 bases and 0 bases, in that order; junction bases with no gene match: 4. Germline V CDR1 and CDR2: LNHDA, SQIVND (reference sequence). CDR3 residues: CASSRDRSSYNSPLHF. The DNA of the CDR3 is TGTGCCAGTAGCCGGGACAGGAGCTCCTATAATTCACCCCTCCACTTT.

The chain uses TRBV20-1 and TRBJ2-7; D is uncertain. Per germline, CDR1 DFQATT and CDR2 SNEGSKA (reference sequence). Trimming shortened V by 1 base and J by 7 bases, and 17 bases separated the two germline ends. CDR3 length equals 14 residues. The CDR3 DNA reads as TGCAGTGCTAGAGGCGCAAACCCCGCCTCGGAGCAGTACTTC. It yields the protein CSARGANPASEQYF.

This rearrangement joins TRBV3-1 to TRBJ2-2; 13 bases line up with TRBD2. Looked up from germline, CDR1 is LGHDT and CDR2 is YNNKEL (reference sequence). J lost 8 bases, V lost 3 bases, and 6 bases had no gene match. The CDR3 loop spans 16 amino acids. This CDR3 is CASSQGLAGPVGELFF. The CDR3 DNA reads as TGTGCCAGCAGCCAGGGACTAGCGGGGCCTGTAGGGGAGCTGTTTTTT.

This chain joins TRBV25-1 and TRBJ2-3, with 12 bases identical to TRBD2. Germline V gene sequence: CDR1 MGHDK, CDR2 SYGVNS. V lost 7 bases and J lost 1; bases outside the gene matches: 18. The CDR3 totals 20 residues. The chain's CDR3 is CASIEEVPSGRARGTDTQYF. As DNA, the CDR3 is TGTGCCAGCATTGAGGAAGTCCCTAGCGGGAGGGCCCGGGGCACAGATACGCAGTATTTT.

The rearrangement uses TRBV10-3 and TRBJ1-5; D might be TRBD1 (6 bases). The V gene's germline CDR1 is ENHRY and CDR2 SYGVKD. Trimming took off 4 bases at V and 4 bases at J, with 8 bases between the two ends. CDR3 length: 13 residues. The CDR3 DNA follows: TGTGCCATCAGTGCGGACAGAAATCAGCCCCAGCATTTT. Amino acids: CAISADRNQPQHF.

There are many counts of this clonotype. This chain links TRBV5-5 with TRBJ1-1, with D hard to call. Between the trimmed V and J ends, which lost 4 bases and 4 bases, there was a span of 11 bases. CDR3 length: 13 residues. Germline CDR1 reads SGHKS; CDR2 reads YYEKEE (reference sequence). The DNA for the CDR3 is TGTGCCAGCAGCAGGGTGTTAGGCACTGAAGCTTTCTTT. It yields the protein CASSRVLGTEAFF.

The rearrangement joins TRBV5-4 to TRBJ2-7; D might be TRBD2 (6 bases). Germline values: CDR1 SGHNT, CDR2 YYREEE (reference sequence). V was clipped by 4 bases and J by 3 bases, with 17 bases between them. CDR3 length equals 15 residues. The CDR3, as DNA: TGTGCCAGCAGCGTCACGGGAGTTCGTAACTACGAGCAGTACTTC. Translating it yields CASSVTGVRNYEQYF.

In its sample, this clonotype was seen a few times. J is TRBJ2-2 and V is TRBV18; D tentatively fits TRBD1 or TRBD2 (5 bases each). Between the trimmed V and J ends, which lost 2 bases and 2 bases, there was a span of 12 bases. Looked up from germline, CDR1 is KGHSH and CDR2 is LQKENI. The CDR3 sequence is 16 residues long. CDR3 residues: CASSPRRGENTGELFF. CDR3 nucleotide sequence: TGTGCCAGCTCACCAAGAAGGGGAGAAAACACCGGGGAGCTGTTTTTT.

This clonotype came up many times. This sequence joins TRBV11-2 and TRBJ2-2, with D perhaps assigned TRBD1 or TRBD2 (6 bases each). This CDR3 spans 15 amino acids. CDR1 and CDR2 (germline): SGHAT, FQNNGV. Trimming cost V 5 bases and J 6 bases, with 16 bases left between them. The CDR3: CASSQRSRGPGELFF. CDR3 coding DNA: TGTGCCAGCAGCCAACGGAGTCGGGGGCCCGGGGAGCTGTTTTTT.

There are a few counts of this clonotype. V gene TRBV20-1 combines with J gene TRBJ1-5; a weak D match, TRBD1 (6 bases). From germline, CDR1 is DFQATT and CDR2 SNEGSKA (reference sequence). The CDR3 sequence is 16 residues long. V was shortened by 7 bases and J by 0 bases, with 19 bases between the two germline ends. The CDR3 spells CSVRGTNTYSNQPQHF. The CDR3 DNA follows: TGCAGTGTAAGAGGGACAAATACTTATAGCAATCAGCCCCAGCATTTT.

The table lists this clonotype with many counts. The rearrangement joins TRBV4-1 to TRBJ2-7; tentatively, D is TRBD2 (6 bases). Trimming left V 4 bases short and J 1 base short, with 17 bases between. This CDR3 region has 16 residues. Per germline, CDR1 MGHRA and CDR2 YSYEKL. The CDR3 is CASSLYPGTASYEQYF. The CDR3 coding sequence is TGCGCCAGCAGCCTTTACCCTGGGACTGCATCCTACGAGCAGTACTTC.

V and J are TRBV11-2 and TRBJ2-6; 9 nucleotides agree with TRBD1. In germline, CDR1 is SGHAT, CDR2 FQNNGV. The CDR3 totals 17 residues. J gave up 2 bases and V 5 bases, and 7 bases lay outside the gene matches. The CDR3 protein is CASSKGQGGAGANVLTF. The CDR3 nucleotides are TGTGCCAGCAGCAAGGGACAGGGAGGTGCTGGGGCCAACGTCCTGACTTTC. Supplemented by reference TRBV11-2 and TRBJ2-6, the full variable domain reads EAGVAQSPRYKIIEKRQSVAFWCNPISGHATLYWYQQILGQGPKLLIQFQNNGVVDDSQLPKDRFSAERLKGVDSTLKIQPAKLEDSAVYLCASSKGQGGAGANVLTFGAGSRLTVL.

The table lists this clonotype with many counts. The rearrangement uses TRBV29-1 and TRBJ2-1, with D unclear. Germline CDR1 reads SQVTM; CDR2 reads ANQGSEA. The CDR3 length is 12 residues. Trimming took 3 bases from V and 8 from J, leaving 11 bases between them. The CDR3 DNA reads as TGCAGCGTTGAGAGGCTTGTTGATGAGCAGTTCTTC. As protein: CSVERLVDEQFF.

The CDR3 coding sequence is TGTGCCATCGGTGTTGAGGGAAGGGGTGCTGAAGCTTTCTTT. It encodes CAIGVEGRGAEAFF. This chain links TRBV10-3 with TRBJ1-1; D is perhaps TRBD1 (5 bases). The CDR3 sequence is 14 residues long. Germline V gene data show CDR1 as ENHRY and CDR2 as SYGVKD. The germline V and J ends were trimmed by 8 bases and 6 bases, with 19 bases remaining between them.